The clone carrying this T cell receptor beta chain was recorded at least ten times. Its antigen is undetermined. This record belongs to a study of breast tumors, draining lymph nodes, adjacent tissues. Whole-study findings and limits: That most tumor T cells come from lymph nodes remained unproven. Tumor and nontumor repertoires were significantly more similar in luminal-like than in basal-like breast cancer.

V was cut by 3 bases and J by 2 bases, with 10 bases left in between. The CDR3 extends over 14 amino acids. The germline gives CDR1 KGHSH, CDR2 LQKENI. Breast cancer patients provided tissue from their axillary draining lymph nodes. TCRdb reanalysed the multiplex PCR reads using MiXCR and keeps one entry per CDR3 protein. The sample lists around 170,000 distinct CDR3 sequences, roughly a third occurring once. Sequenced material: axillary lymph node tissue. The clonotype was recovered from a female donor with breast cancer. Some clones in this sample may be carry-over from other donors' samples. The genes are TRBV18 and TRBJ1-2; D gene ambiguous. The CDR3 spells CASSPSGLNYGYTF. For the CDR3, the DNA is TGTGCCAGCTCACCCTCCGGACTGAACTATGGCTACACCTTC.